The 10 T cell receptor beta chains below come from one sample, sequenced in a study of patients and donors after allogeneic stem cell transplantation (dated by TCRdb to 2018 to 2021). The library was made by RT-PCR. Instrument on record: NextSeq 550. TCRdb applied fastp at Q25 and MiXCR to the public reads, then kept only in-frame beta chains. Here each entry gathers all rows of one CDR3 protein and keeps the most common genes and DNA. In all, the sample holds 80,000 to 90,000 distinct CDR3 sequences, and roughly 43% of those were seen once. Jointly, the top ten make up roughly 64% of the sample. The specimen was blood, either unsorted or a sorted T cell fraction (not recorded which). These receptors were obtained from a human donor who was either an allogeneic HSCT recipient or a stem cell or donor lymphocyte infusion donor (not recorded which). It is not recorded whose cells these are; they may come from a transplant donor.

The chain employs TRBV20-1 and TRBJ2-1; D not resolved. Germline values: CDR1 DFQATT, CDR2 SNEGSKA (reference sequence). Trimming left V 0 bases short and J 7 bases short, with 10 bases between. CDR3 length: 13 amino acids. The CDR3 protein is CSARDPPRNEQFF. The DNA for the CDR3 is TGCAGTGCTAGAGACCCCCCGCGGAATGAGCAGTTCTTC.

This chain connects TRBV10-3 to TRBJ1-4; no clear D gene. V was shortened by 0 bases and J by 4 bases, with 12 bases between the two germline ends. Germline V gene sequence: CDR1 ENHRY, CDR2 SYGVKD. This CDR3 is built from 16 residues. CDR3 amino acids: CAISESGQTINEKLFF. DNA for the CDR3: TGTGCCATCAGTGAGTCTGGCCAGACGATTAATGAAAAACTGTTTTTT.

The chain is built from TRBV18 and TRBJ1-6, with D perhaps matching TRBD1 (5 bases). The CDR3 runs 15 residues. V lost 5 bases and J lost 7, with 15 bases in between. CDR1 is KGHSH and CDR2 is LQKENI in the germline V gene. The CDR3 nucleotides read TGTGCCAGCTCATCCCGGGACCGAAAAAATTCACCCCTCCACTTT. Its protein product is CASSSRDRKNSPLHF. Based on the CDR3 plus reference TRBV18 and TRBJ1-6, the full variable domain is NAGVMQNPRHLVRRRGQEARLRCSPMKGHSHVYWYRQLPEEGLKFMVYLQKENIIDESGMPKERFSAEFPKEGPSILRIQQVVRGDSAAYFCASSSRDRKNSPLHFGNGTRLTVT.

This clonotype was seen only a few times. The chain uses TRBV29-1 and TRBJ1-1; perhaps TRBD1 as D (5 bases). The V and J ends lost 5 bases and 0 bases respectively, with 16 bases between them. Germline assignment: CDR1 SQVTM and CDR2 ANQGSEA. The CDR3 sequence is 15 residues long. DNA for the CDR3: TGCAGCGTTTTTGGCAGGGCCCGGATGAACACTGAAGCTTTCTTT. Its translation: CSVFGRARMNTEAFF.

V and J are TRBV7-9 and TRBJ1-4; D is unclear. The CDR3 spans 13 residues. Trimming removed 8 bases at V and 5 bases at J, with 12 bases between. Germline CDR1 and CDR2: SEHNR and FQNEAQ (reference sequence). CDR3 nucleotides: TGTGCCAGCGTAGCCTACGGGAATGAAAAACTGTTTTTT. Translation gives CASVAYGNEKLFF.

The chain recombines TRBV6-6 with TRBJ1-1, with TRBD1 matching over 8 bases. In germline, CDR1 is MNHNY, CDR2 SVGAGI (reference sequence). CDR3 size: 15 residues. The J segment lost 4 bases and the V segment lost 4 bases, leaving 8 bases of the junction unmatched. CDR3 residues: CASSSYRGSTTEAFF. DNA for the CDR3: TGTGCCAGCAGTTCTTACAGGGGGTCGACCACTGAAGCTTTCTTT.

V is TRBV14 and J is TRBJ1-2, with 9 bases lining up with TRBD1. The CDR3 is 16 residues long. Germline V CDR1 and CDR2: SGHDN, FVKESK. Trimming removed 0 bases from V and 5 bases from J; junction bases left unmatched: 7. The CDR3 loop reads CASSQDIGDRVYGYTF. CDR3 in DNA: TGTGCCAGCAGCCAAGATATAGGGGACAGGGTGTATGGCTACACCTTC.

This clonotype was counted a single time. The J gene is TRBJ1-1, the V gene TRBV7-9; 7 nucleotides agree with TRBD1. Trimming removed 3 bases from V and 8 bases from J; junction bases left unmatched: 9. CDR1 SEHNR and CDR2 FQNEAQ come from the germline V gene (reference sequence). The length of the CDR3 is 14 residues. This chain's CDR3 is CASSFVRGQGEAFF. For the CDR3, the DNA is TGTGCCAGCAGCTTTGTAAGGGGGCAAGGAGAAGCTTTCTTT.

The chain uses TRBV6-6 and TRBJ1-2, with no clear D. CDR3 length: 12 amino acids. The V and J ends lost 8 bases and 12 bases respectively, with 19 bases between them. Per germline, CDR1 MNHNY and CDR2 SVGAGI (reference sequence). The CDR3 reads CASSQTRGPHTF. In nucleotides, the CDR3 is TGTGCCAGCTCCCAGACTCGCGGACCTCACACCTTC.

The chain uses TRBV5-1 and TRBJ1-1, with no clear D. Germline CDR1 is SGHRS and CDR2 is YFSETQ. The CDR3 is 13 amino acids. V was trimmed by 2 bases and J by 7 bases, leaving 12 bases between them. The CDR3 spells CASSFSSANEAFF. CDR3 bases: TGCGCCAGCAGCTTCTCCTCGGCAAATGAAGCTTTCTTT.